This paragraph covers one TCR beta chain sequence. Its antigen is undetermined. The data are from a study of CD8 T cells in Susac syndrome. Study-wide findings and caveats: The authors found around 17 Susac-specific public clones in total CD8+ repertoires and about five in CD8+ TEMRA repertoires.

This CDR3 is built from 16 residues. With 3 bases removed from V and 0 bases from J, the gap between germline ends came to 9 bases. Germline V gene lookup returns CDR1 SNHLY and CDR2 FYNNEI. The TEMRA cells underwent FACS enrichment, while the CD8+ and CD4+ T cells underwent negative isolation. The RNA input was about 0.5 to 1 ug, and it was reverse transcribed with random hexamers. TCRdb reanalysed the immunoSEQ multiplex PCR reads using MiXCR and keeps one entry per CDR3 protein. The sample shows about 85,000 distinct CDR3 sequences, 95% of them seen only once. The chain joins TRBV2 to TRBJ2-6; D gene uncertain. Sequences were obtained from CD8+ T cells from PBMCs. This clonotype was obtained from a human donor with Susac syndrome. In DNA form, the CDR3 reads TGTGCCAGCAGTGATCGGACCGTCTCTGGGGCCAACGTCCTGACTTTC. Translating it yields CASSDRTVSGANVLTF.